The next 16 T cell receptor beta chains were all read from a single sample in a study of T cell responses to AZD1222 COVID-19 vaccine. Generated by immunoSEQ multiplex PCR, the TCRdb table keeps only in-frame clones and is missing some. This table holds 110,000 to 150,000 clones, approximately 85% found once. This specimen consisted of peripheral blood, obtained on day 0 of AZD1222 vaccination. The receptors come from an adult in good health.

The chain recombines TRBV11-2 with TRBJ2-3; 15 nucleotides line up with TRBD2. Per the germline V gene, CDR1 is SGHAT and CDR2 is FQNNGV. This CDR3 region has 17 residues. V was clipped by 6 bases and J by 1 base; unmatched bases: 5. The CDR3 protein is CASRRTSGRAGTDTQYF. The CDR3 nucleotides read TGTGCCAGCAGGCGGACTAGCGGGAGGGCCGGCACAGATACGCAGTATTTT.

The gene calls are TRBV7-2 and TRBJ1-2; D may be TRBD1 (6 bases). There are 14 residues in the CDR3. Germline assignment: CDR1 SGHTA and CDR2 FQGNSA. The V end was cut by 5 bases, the J end by 3 bases, with 13 bases between. DNA for the CDR3: TGTGCCAGCAGCCCGACAGGCTATGACTATGGCTACACCTTC. Protein: CASSPTGYDYGYTF.

The chain employs TRBV27 and TRBJ1-2; D gene unclear. This CDR3 is 12 amino acids long. V was trimmed by 3 bases and J by 6 bases, leaving 8 bases between them. Germline CDR1 MNHEY, CDR2 SMNVEV (reference sequence). This CDR3 is CASSLRGDGYTF. DNA of the CDR3: TGTGCCAGCAGTTTGCGGGGAGATGGCTACACCTTC.

The chain joins TRBV7-9 to TRBJ2-5; unclear D gene. V was shortened by 5 bases and J by 5 bases, with 6 bases between the two germline ends. Germline V CDR1 and CDR2: SEHNR, FQNEAQ (reference sequence). The CDR3 sequence is 11 residues long. The CDR3 loop is CASSTSETQYF. For the CDR3, the DNA is TGTGCCAGCAGCACGTCGGAGACCCAGTACTTC.

This clone was counted once. The rearrangement uses TRBV15 and TRBJ1-1, with 7 bases that match TRBD1. Germline V gene data show CDR1 as LNHNV and CDR2 as YYDKDF (reference sequence). The CDR3 runs to 14 residues. The trim removed 1 base at V and 6 bases at J, leaving 5 bases unmatched. In DNA form, the CDR3 reads TGTGCCACCAGCAGAGTTACAGGGGACCCTGAAGCTTTCTTT. Residues: CATSRVTGDPEAFF.

With respect to this clone: The junction departs from germline at one end; a sequencing error may be responsible. The J gene is TRBJ2-3, the V gene TRBV7-7; D not resolved. This CDR3 contains 13 residues. Germline V lookup: CDR1 SSHAT, CDR2 FNYEAQ (reference sequence). This CDR3 reads CASSRLITDTQYF. Written as DNA, the CDR3 is TGTGCTAGCAGCCGCCTAATCACAGATACGCAGTATTTT. Complete variable domain (other parts from reference TRBV7-7 and TRBJ2-3): GAGVSQSPRYKVTKRGQDVTLRCDPISSHATLYWYQQALGQGPEFLTYFNYEAQPDKSGLPSDRFSAERPEGSISTLTIQRTEQRDSAMYRCASSRLITDTQYFGPGTRLTVL.

The rearrangement joins TRBV11-2 to TRBJ2-1; 7 bases align to TRBD2. The CDR3 spans 15 residues. The junction had 3 bases not matched to a gene; V was cut back by 1 base and J by 3 bases. Germline V CDR1 and CDR2: SGHAT, FQNNGV. The CDR3, as DNA: TGTGCCAGCAGCTTAGGCCTAGCGGACTACAATGAGCAGTTCTTC. Amino acid sequence: CASSLGLADYNEQFF.

This rearrangement joins TRBV30 to TRBJ2-7; 11 bases match TRBD2. CDR1 is GTSNPN, CDR2 SVGIG, per germline (reference sequence). The V gene end was trimmed by 5 bases and the J gene end by 4 bases; junction bases not matched to a gene: 4. The CDR3 covers 13 residues. The CDR3 DNA reads TGTGCCTGGGTACTAGCGGGAGCGTACGAGCAGTACTTC. As protein: CAWVLAGAYEQYF.

This sequence joins TRBV7-2 and TRBJ1-1, with D maybe TRBD1 (6 bases). Per the germline V gene, CDR1 is SGHTA and CDR2 is FQGNSA. CDR3 length equals 14 residues. V was shortened by 7 bases and J by 3 bases, with 15 bases between the two germline ends. CDR3 sequence reads: CASTRGGAYTEAFF. The DNA of the CDR3 is TGTGCCAGCACCCGTGGGGGGGCTTACACTGAAGCTTTCTTT. Combining the CDR3 with reference TRBV7-2 and TRBJ1-1 gives the whole variable domain GAGVSQSPSNKVTEKGKDVELRCDPISGHTALYWYRQSLGQGLEFLIYFQGNSAPDKSGLPSDRFSAERTGGSVSTLTIQRTQQEDSAVYLCASTRGGAYTEAFFGQGTRLTVV.

This chain uses TRBV25-1 with TRBJ2-3; D is possibly TRBD1 or TRBD2 (6 bases each). Germline CDR1 is MGHDK and CDR2 is SYGVNS. The CDR3 runs to 14 residues. V lost 6 bases, J lost 6 bases, and 16 bases lay in between. CDR3 in DNA: TGTGCCAGCAGCAGGGGACTGTCCGGGGATACGCAGTATTTT. It translates to CASSRGLSGDTQYF.

The V gene is TRBV5-1, the J gene TRBJ2-7; a weak D match, TRBD1 (5 bases). Trimming removed 2 bases from V and 5 bases from J, with 14 bases in between. Germline values: CDR1 SGHRS, CDR2 YFSETQ. The CDR3 contains 14 residues. The CDR3 sequence: CASSFQGYSDEQYF. DNA of the CDR3: TGCGCCAGCAGCTTTCAGGGTTATTCGGACGAGCAGTACTTC.

The chain uses TRBV7-8 and TRBJ2-1, with D perhaps TRBD2 (6 bases). Deletions cut 7 bases from V and 4 bases from J, with 17 bases between. CDR1 is SGHVS and CDR2 is FQNEAQ in the germline V gene. The CDR3 spans 15 residues. The CDR3 reads CASIPLADLYNEQFF. The CDR3 nucleotides are TGTGCCAGCATCCCCTTAGCGGACCTATACAATGAGCAGTTCTTC.

The chain employs TRBV3-1 (or the pseudogene TRBV3-2) and TRBJ1-1; D unresolved. The CDR3 has 11 residues. Germline loops: CDR1 LGHDT, CDR2 YNNKEL (reference sequence). The V and J ends lost 3 bases and 4 bases respectively, with 3 bases between them. CDR3 bases: TGTGCCAGCAGCCAGACCACTGAAGCTTTCTTT. Protein: CASSQTTEAFF.

This chain connects TRBV5-1 to TRBJ2-5, with 11 bases matching TRBD2. V shed 0 bases, J shed 1 base, and the junction held 5 bases outside the gene matches. Germline loops: CDR1 SGHRS, CDR2 YFSETQ. This CDR3 comprises 17 residues. In DNA form, the CDR3 reads TGCGCCAGCAGCTTGGTCTTAGCGGGGGGGCCCCAAGAGACCCAGTACTTC. Encoded protein: CASSLVLAGGPQETQYF. Together with reference TRBV5-1 and TRBJ2-5, the CDR3 gives the full variable domain: KAGVTQTPRYLIKTRGQQVTLSCSPISGHRSVSWYQQTPGQGLQFLFEYFSETQRNKGNFPGRFSGRQFSNSRSEMNVSTLELGDSALYLCASSLVLAGGPQETQYFGPGTRLLVL.

This clone has a single count. The chain couples TRBV4-2 to TRBJ1-6, with D possibly matching TRBD1 (6 bases). The V and J ends lost 4 bases and 8 bases respectively, with 12 bases between them. The V gene's germline CDR1 is LGHNA and CDR2 YNFKEQ. The CDR3 has 14 residues. The CDR3 DNA sequence: TGTGCCAGCAGCCTAGGAGAGGGGGATTCACCCCTCCACTTT. This encodes CASSLGEGDSPLHF.

The chain uses TRBV29-1 and TRBJ1-2, with 9 bases that match TRBD1. The J segment lost 8 bases and the V segment lost 7 bases, leaving 5 bases of the junction unmatched. Germline V lookup: CDR1 SQVTM, CDR2 ANQGSEA. The CDR3 length is 11 residues. CDR3: CSGTGAGGYTF. The CDR3 DNA is TGCAGCGGGACAGGGGCTGGGGGCTACACCTTC.